This T cell receptor (beta chain) emerged from a study of neurological immune-mediated disorders. In this sample, this clonotype is medium-sized. Germline CDR1 is SGHRS and CDR2 is YFSETQ. The CDR3 runs to 13 residues. V lost 4 bases and J 2 bases, leaving 8 bases between the germline ends. Via MiXCR, TCRdb re-called the 5' RACE reads, giving one row per CDR3 protein. The sample holds about 31,000 distinct CDR3 sequences; about 4% are singletons and the top ten take nearly 25%. Sequenced: CD4+ T cells from blood. This clonotype was obtained from a woman aged 40 to 55 in good health. V is TRBV5-1 and J is TRBJ2-3; no clear D. The CDR3 nucleotides are TGCGCCAGCAGCGCGGAACTCACAGATACGCAGTATTTT. It encodes CASSAELTDTQYF.